This TCR beta chain was sequenced for a study of patients and donors after allogeneic stem cell transplantation. This CDR3 region has 14 residues. V gave up 2 bases and J gave up 10 bases, with 14 bases separating them. CDR1 and CDR2 from the germline V gene are MNHEY and SVGAGI. This clonotype was observed a handful of times. TCRdb recomputed calls from the RT-PCR reads with MiXCR, one row per CDR3 protein. The sample has approximately 410,000 distinct CDR3 sequences, 16% seen once. This TCR was recovered from a human donor who was either an allogeneic HSCT recipient or a stem cell or donor lymphocyte infusion donor (not recorded which). It is not recorded whose cells these are; they may come from a transplant donor. Sequencing input: blood, either unsorted or a sorted T cell fraction (not recorded which). The V and J genes are TRBV6-5 and TRBJ1-4; D unresolved. This chain's CDR3 is CASSYGSGEGKLFF. The CDR3 nucleotides are TGTGCCAGCAGTTACGGCTCCGGGGAGGGAAAACTGTTTTTT.